The sequence of this TCR beta chain was determined in a study of T cell repertoires in cytomegalovirus infection. Study-level information: Through public TCR beta signatures, both CMV infection and matching HLA type were indicated.

Study-wide results and caveats: Cumulative public TCR beta family frequency identified carriers of CMV plus the relevant HLA. HLA-C-restricted CMV clonotypes gave the most frequent clonotype in two of eight donors.

This clonotype was counted at least ten times. The antigen remains unidentified. TCRdb processed the reads anew with MiXCR; each CDR3 protein has one entry. The profile shows roughly 320,000 distinct CDR3 sequences, roughly 9.3% of them singletons. Losses at the gene ends were 8 bases for V and 0 bases for J; bases not matched to a gene: 5. The CDR3 has 15 amino acids. The germline gives CDR1 MDHEN, CDR2 SYDVKM. This sequence originates from a human donor in good health (CMV status not recorded). Some clones in this sample may be carry-over from other donors' samples. Material for sequencing was PBMCs. The V and J genes are TRBV28 and TRBJ2-1; 9 nucleotides line up with TRBD2. CDR3 protein: CASLGRGGSYNEQFF. The CDR3, as DNA: TGTGCCAGCCTGGGGCGGGGGGGCTCCTACAATGAGCAGTTCTTC. Variable domain in full (rest from reference TRBV28 and TRBJ2-1): DVKVTQSSRYLVKRTGEKVFLECVQDMDHENMFWYRQDPGLGLRLIYFSYDVKMKEKGDIPEGYSVSREKKERFSLILESASTNQTSMYLCASLGRGGSYNEQFFGPGTRLTVL.